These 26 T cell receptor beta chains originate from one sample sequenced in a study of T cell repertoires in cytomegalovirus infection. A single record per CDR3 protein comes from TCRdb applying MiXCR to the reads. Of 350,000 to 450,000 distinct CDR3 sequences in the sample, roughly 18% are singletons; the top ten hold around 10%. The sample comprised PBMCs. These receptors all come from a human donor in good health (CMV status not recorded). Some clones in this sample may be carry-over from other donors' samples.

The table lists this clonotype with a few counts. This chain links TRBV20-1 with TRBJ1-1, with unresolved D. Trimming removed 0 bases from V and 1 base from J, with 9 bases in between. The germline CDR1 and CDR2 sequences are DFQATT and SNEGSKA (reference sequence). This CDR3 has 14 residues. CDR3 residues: CSAREQGPNTEAFF. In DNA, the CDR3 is TGCAGTGCTAGAGAACAAGGACCGAACACTGAAGCTTTCTTT.

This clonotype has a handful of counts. The DNA of the CDR3 is TGTGCCAGCAGGCTAGCGGGGGCCGCCTACGAGCAGTACTTC. Protein sequence: CASRLAGAAYEQYF. This rearrangement joins TRBV12-3 or TRBV12-4 to TRBJ2-7; 10 nucleotides line up with TRBD2. The V and J ends lost 6 bases and 2 bases, in that order; junction bases with no gene match: 4. The CDR3 spans 14 residues.

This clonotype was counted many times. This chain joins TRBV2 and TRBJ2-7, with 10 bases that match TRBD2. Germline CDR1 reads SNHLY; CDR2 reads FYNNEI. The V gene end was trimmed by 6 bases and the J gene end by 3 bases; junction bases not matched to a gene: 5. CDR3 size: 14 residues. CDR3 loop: CASRGTSGVYEQYF. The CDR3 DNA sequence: TGTGCCAGCAGGGGAACTAGCGGGGTCTACGAGCAGTACTTC.

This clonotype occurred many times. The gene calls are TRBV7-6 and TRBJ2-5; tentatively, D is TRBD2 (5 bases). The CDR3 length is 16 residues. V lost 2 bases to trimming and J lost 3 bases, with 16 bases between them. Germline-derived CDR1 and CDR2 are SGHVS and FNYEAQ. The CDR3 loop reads CASSLQAKRGEETQYF. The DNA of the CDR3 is TGTGCCAGCAGCTTACAAGCGAAACGGGGTGAAGAGACCCAGTACTTC.

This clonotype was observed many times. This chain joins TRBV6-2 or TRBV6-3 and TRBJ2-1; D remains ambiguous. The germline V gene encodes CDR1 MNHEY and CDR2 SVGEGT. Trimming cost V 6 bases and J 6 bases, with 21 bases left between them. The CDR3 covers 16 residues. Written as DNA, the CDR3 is TGTGCCAGCAGCCCCACCAAAACCAGTTTTGGCAATGAGCAGTTCTTC. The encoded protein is CASSPTKTSFGNEQFF.

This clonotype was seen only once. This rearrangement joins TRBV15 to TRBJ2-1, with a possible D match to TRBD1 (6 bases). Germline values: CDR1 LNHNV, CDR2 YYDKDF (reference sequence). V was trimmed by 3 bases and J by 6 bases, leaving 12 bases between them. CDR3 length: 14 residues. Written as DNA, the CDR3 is TGTGCCACCAGCAGCGACAGGACGGTCAATGAGCAGTTCTTC. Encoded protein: CATSSDRTVNEQFF.

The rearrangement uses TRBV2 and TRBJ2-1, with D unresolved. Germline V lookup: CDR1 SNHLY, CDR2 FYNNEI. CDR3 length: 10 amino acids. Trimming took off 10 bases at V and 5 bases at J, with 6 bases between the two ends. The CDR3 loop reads CATEDNEQFF. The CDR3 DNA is TGTGCCACCGAAGACAATGAGCAGTTCTTC.

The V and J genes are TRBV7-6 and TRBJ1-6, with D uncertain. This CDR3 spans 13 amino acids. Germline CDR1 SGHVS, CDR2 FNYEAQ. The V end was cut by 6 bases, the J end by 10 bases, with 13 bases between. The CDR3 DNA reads TGTGCCAGCAGTGCTGTAAGGACGTCACCCCTCCACTTT. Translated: CASSAVRTSPLHF. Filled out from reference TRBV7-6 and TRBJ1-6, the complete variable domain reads GAGVSQSPRYKVTKRGQDVALRCDPISGHVSLYWYRQALGQGPEFLTYFNYEAQQDKSGLPNDRFSAERPEGSISTLTIQRTEQRDSAMYRCASSAVRTSPLHFGNGTRLTVT.

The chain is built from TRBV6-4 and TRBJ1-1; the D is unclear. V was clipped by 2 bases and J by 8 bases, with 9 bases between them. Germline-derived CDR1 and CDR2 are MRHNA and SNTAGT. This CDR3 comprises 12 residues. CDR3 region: CASSDDNREAFF. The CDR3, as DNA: TGTGCCAGCAGTGACGATAATCGGGAAGCTTTCTTT.

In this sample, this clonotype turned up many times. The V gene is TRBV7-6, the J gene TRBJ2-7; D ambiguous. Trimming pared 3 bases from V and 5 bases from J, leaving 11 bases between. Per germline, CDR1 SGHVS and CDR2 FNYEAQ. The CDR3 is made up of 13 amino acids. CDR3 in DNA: TGTGCCAGCAGCTTGACCCGTCCCCACGAGCAGTACTTC. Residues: CASSLTRPHEQYF.

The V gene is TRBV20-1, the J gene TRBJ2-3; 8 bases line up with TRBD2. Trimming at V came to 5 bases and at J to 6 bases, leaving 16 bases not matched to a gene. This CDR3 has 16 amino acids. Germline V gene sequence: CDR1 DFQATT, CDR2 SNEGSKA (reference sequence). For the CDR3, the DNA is TGCAGTGCTGACGACGACGGAAGTGGCGGGGGGGATACGCAGTATTTT. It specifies CSADDDGSGGGDTQYF.

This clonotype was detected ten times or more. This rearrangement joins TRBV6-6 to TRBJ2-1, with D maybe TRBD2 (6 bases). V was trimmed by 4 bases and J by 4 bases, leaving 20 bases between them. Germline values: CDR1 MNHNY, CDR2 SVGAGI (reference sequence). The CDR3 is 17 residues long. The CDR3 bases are TGTGCCAGCAGTTTACTCCCCCAGCGGAGGGCTTACAATGAGCAGTTCTTC. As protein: CASSLLPQRRAYNEQFF.

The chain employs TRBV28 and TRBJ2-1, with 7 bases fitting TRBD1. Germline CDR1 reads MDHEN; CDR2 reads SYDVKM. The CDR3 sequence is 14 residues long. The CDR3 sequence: CKYIGDRAVNEQFF. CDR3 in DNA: TGTAAATATATAGGAGACAGGGCAGTCAATGAGCAGTTCTTC.

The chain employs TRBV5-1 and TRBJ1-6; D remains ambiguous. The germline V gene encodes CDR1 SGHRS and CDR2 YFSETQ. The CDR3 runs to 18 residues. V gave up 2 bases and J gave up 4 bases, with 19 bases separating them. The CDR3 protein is CASSFGWGFGRYNSPLHF. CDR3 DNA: TGCGCCAGCAGCTTCGGTTGGGGATTCGGCAGATATAATTCACCCCTCCACTTT.

CDR3 loop: CASSQQGADSPLHF. CDR3 nucleotides: TGTGCCAGCAGCCAACAGGGGGCTGATTCACCCCTCCACTTT. V is TRBV5-6 and J is TRBJ1-6, with 9 bases that match TRBD1. V lost 4 bases to trimming and J lost 8 bases; unmatched junction nucleotides: 4. Germline-derived CDR1 and CDR2 are SGHDT and YYEEEE. The CDR3 is 14 residues long.

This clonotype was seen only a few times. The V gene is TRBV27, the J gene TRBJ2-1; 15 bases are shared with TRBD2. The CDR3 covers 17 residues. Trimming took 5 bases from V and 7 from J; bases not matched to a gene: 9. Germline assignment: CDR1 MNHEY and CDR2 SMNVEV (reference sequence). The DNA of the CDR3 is TGTGCCAGCAGTCCATGGACTAGCGGGGGGGCTAGTAATGAGCAGTTCTTC. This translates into CASSPWTSGGASNEQFF.

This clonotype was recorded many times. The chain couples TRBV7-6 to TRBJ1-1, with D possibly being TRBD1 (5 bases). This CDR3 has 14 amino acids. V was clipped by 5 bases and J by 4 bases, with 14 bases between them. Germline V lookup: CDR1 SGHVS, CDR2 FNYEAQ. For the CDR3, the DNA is TGTGCCAGCAGCCCACAGGACGGTGGCACTGAAGCTTTCTTT. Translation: CASSPQDGGTEAFF. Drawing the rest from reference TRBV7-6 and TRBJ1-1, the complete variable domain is GAGVSQSPRYKVTKRGQDVALRCDPISGHVSLYWYRQALGQGPEFLTYFNYEAQQDKSGLPNDRFSAERPEGSISTLTIQRTEQRDSAMYRCASSPQDGGTEAFFGQGTRLTVV.

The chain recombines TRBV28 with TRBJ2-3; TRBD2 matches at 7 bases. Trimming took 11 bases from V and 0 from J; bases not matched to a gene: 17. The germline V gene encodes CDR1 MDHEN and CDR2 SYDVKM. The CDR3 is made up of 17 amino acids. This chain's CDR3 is CAAAVPQGEGSTDTQYF. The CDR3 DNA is TGTGCCGCAGCTGTACCTCAAGGGGAGGGGAGCACAGATACGCAGTATTTT.

Here the CDR3 reads CSARDRLGTQYF. The CDR3, as DNA: TGCAGTGCTAGAGACAGGCTCGGGACCCAGTACTTC. The V gene is TRBV20-1, the J gene TRBJ2-5; D ambiguous. From germline, CDR1 is DFQATT and CDR2 SNEGSKA (reference sequence). The CDR3 totals 12 residues. The V and J ends lost 0 bases and 7 bases respectively, with 9 bases between them.

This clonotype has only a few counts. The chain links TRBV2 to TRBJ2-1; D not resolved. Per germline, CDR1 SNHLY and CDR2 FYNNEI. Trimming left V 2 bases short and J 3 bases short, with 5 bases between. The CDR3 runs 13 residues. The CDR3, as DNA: TGTGCCAGCAGTGAATACGGCTACAATGAGCAGTTCTTC. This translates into CASSEYGYNEQFF.

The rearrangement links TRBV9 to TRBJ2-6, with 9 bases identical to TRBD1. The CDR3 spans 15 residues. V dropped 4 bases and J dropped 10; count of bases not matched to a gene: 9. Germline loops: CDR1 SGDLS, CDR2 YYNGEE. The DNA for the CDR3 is TGTGCCAGCAGCCTCTATCCCGGGACAGGGAACGTCCTGACTTTC. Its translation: CASSLYPGTGNVLTF.

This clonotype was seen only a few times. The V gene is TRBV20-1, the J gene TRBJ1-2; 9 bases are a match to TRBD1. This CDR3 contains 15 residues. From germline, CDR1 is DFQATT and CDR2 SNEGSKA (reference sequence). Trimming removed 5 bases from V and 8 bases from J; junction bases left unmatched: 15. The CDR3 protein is CSAPGPGQGQYGYTF. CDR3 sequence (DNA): TGCAGTGCTCCCGGACCGGGACAGGGTCAATACGGCTACACCTTC.

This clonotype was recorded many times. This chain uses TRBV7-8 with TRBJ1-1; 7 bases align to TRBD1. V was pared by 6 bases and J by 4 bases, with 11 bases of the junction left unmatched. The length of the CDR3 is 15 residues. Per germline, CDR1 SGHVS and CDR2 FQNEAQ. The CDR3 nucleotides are TGTGCCAGCAGTACCACGGTTCCAGGGGGCACTGAAGCTTTCTTT. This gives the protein CASSTTVPGGTEAFF.

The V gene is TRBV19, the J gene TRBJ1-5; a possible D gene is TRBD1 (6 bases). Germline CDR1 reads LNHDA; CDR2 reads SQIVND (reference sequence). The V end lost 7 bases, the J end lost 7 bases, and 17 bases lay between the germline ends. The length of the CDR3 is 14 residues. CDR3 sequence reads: CASTDRITSQPQHF. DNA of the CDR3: TGTGCCAGTACCGACAGGATAACCTCCCAGCCCCAGCATTTT.

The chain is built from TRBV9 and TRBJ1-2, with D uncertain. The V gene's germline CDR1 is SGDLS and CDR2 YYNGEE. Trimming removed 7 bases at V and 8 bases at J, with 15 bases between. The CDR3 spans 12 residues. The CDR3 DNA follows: TGTGCCAGCGGCCGACGCGGGTCGGGCTACACCTTC. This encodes CASGRRGSGYTF. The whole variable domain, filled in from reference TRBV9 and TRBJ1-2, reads DSGVTQTPKHLITATGQRVTLRCSPRSGDLSVYWYQQSLDQGLQFLIQYYNGEERAKGNILERFSAQQFPDLHSELNLSSLELGDSALYFCASGRRGSGYTFGSGTRLTVV.

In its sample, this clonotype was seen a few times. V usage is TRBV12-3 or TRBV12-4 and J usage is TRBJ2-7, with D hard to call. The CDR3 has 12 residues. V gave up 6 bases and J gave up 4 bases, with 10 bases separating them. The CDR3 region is CASRVGRYEQYF. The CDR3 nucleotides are TGTGCCAGCAGAGTAGGGCGATACGAGCAGTACTTC.